This T cell receptor beta chain was found in a study of T cell responses to AZD1222 COVID-19 vaccine. Study-wide results and limits: At baseline, seropositivity was found in only a handful of AZD1222 recipients. Nearly half of the spike-specific TCRs reportedly recognize variant regions that carry no mutations. With two AZD1222 doses given, Spike-specific TCR breadth and depth both rose.

Concerning this clone: Its antigen remains unidentified.

Second-dose schedules of about 4 or about 12 weeks were combined. The CDR3 has 17 residues. V was cut by 0 bases and J by 5 bases, with 19 bases left in between. Per germline, CDR1 SGHNT and CDR2 YYREEE (reference sequence). TCRdb's copy holds only in-frame clones and misses some; the assay was immunoSEQ multiplex PCR. The table lists 95,000 to 100,000 clones, roughly 86% of them singletons. This clonotype originated in an adult who received the AZD1222 COVID-19 vaccine. J is TRBJ2-3 and V is TRBV5-4, with D perhaps being TRBD1 or TRBD2 (7 bases each). The starting material was peripheral blood, obtained 28 days after the second AZD1222 dose. The CDR3 DNA sequence: TGTGCCAGCAGCTTGGGCCCCTCAGGGGGGGCTATAGATACGCAGTATTTT. This sequence encodes CASSLGPSGGAIDTQYF.